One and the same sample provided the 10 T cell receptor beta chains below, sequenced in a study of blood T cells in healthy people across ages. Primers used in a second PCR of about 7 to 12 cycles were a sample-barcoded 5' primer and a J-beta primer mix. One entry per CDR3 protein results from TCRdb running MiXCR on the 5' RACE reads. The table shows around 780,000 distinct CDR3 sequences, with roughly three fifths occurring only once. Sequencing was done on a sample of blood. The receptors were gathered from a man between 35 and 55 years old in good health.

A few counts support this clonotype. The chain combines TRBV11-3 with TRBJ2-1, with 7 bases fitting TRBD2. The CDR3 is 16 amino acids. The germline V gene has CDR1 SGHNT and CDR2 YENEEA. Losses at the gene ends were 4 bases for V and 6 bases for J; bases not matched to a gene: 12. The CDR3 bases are TGTGCCAGCAGCTCTCGGGGGACTACAGTACTCAATGAGCAGTTCTTC. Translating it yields CASSSRGTTVLNEQFF.

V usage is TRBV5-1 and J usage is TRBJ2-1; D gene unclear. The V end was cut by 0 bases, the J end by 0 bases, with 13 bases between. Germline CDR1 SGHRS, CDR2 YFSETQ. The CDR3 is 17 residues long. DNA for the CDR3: TGCGCCAGCAGCTTGGCCGGTGCGGAGAGCTCCTACAATGAGCAGTTCTTC. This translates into CASSLAGAESSYNEQFF.

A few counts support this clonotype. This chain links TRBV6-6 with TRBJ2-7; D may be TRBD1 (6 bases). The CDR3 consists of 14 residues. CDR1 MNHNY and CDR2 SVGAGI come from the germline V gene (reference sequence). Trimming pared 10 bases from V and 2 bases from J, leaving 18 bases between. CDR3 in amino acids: CATQGKDRAYEQYF. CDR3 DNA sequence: TGTGCCACCCAGGGGAAGGACAGAGCCTACGAGCAGTACTTC.

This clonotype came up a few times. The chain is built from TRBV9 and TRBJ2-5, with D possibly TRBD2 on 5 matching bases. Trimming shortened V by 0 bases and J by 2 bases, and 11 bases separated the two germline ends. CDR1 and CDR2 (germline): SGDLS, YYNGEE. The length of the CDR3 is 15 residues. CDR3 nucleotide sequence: TGTGCCAGCAGCGTAGTGGCTAGCAAACAAGAGACCCAGTACTTC. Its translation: CASSVVASKQETQYF.

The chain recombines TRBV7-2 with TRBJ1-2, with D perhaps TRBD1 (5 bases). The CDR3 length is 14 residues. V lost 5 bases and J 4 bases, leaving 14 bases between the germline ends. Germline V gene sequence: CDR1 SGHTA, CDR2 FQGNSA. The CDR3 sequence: CASSPSGGTYGYTF. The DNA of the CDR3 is TGTGCCAGCAGCCCAAGCGGGGGGACCTATGGCTACACCTTC.

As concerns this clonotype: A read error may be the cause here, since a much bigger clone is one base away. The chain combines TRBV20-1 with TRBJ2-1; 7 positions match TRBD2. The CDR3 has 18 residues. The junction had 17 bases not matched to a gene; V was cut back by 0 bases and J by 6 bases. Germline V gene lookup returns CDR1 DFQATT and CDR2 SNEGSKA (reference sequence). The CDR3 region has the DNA TGCAGTGCTAGAGATTCGGAGCGGGGAACATACCTCATCAATGAGCAGTTCTTC. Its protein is CSARDSERGTYLINEQFF.

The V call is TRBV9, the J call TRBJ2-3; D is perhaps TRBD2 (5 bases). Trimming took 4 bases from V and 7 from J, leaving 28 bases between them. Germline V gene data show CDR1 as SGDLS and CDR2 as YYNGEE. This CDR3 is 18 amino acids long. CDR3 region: CASSTPGVLALEAYTQYF. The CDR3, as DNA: TGTGCCAGCAGCACCCCTGGCGTGTTAGCGCTCGAGGCGTATACGCAGTATTTT.

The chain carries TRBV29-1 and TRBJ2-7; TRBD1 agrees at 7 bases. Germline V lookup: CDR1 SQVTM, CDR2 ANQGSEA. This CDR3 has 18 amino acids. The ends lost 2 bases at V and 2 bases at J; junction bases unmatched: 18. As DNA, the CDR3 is TGCAGCGTTGAAATCGCTTCCCGGGGACAGCCGAACACCTACGAGCAGTACTTC. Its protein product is CSVEIASRGQPNTYEQYF.

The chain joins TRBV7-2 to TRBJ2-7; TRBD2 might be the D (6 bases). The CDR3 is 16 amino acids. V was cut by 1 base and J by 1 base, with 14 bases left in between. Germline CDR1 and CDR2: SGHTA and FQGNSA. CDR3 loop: CASSLVSAGGSYEQYF. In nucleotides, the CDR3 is TGTGCCAGCAGCTTAGTTTCAGCGGGTGGTTCCTACGAGCAGTACTTC.

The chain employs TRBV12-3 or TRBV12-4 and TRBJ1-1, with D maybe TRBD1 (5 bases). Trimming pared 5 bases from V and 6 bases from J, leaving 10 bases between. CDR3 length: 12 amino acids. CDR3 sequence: CASSTGYAEAFF. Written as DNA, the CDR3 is TGTGCCAGCAGTACAGGTTACGCTGAAGCTTTCTTT.